This T cell receptor beta chain comes out of a study of control samples from healthy donors and cancer patients. This clone appeared once. Sequencing used immunoSEQ multiplex PCR; TCRdb keeps in-frame clones, though not all of them. The table lists about 150,000 clones, roughly 93% of them singletons. Trimming removed 2 bases from V and 2 bases from J, with 9 bases in between. CDR1 is SGHNT and CDR2 is YENEEA in the germline V gene. The CDR3 is made up of 15 amino acids. The origin of this receptor is a young man in good health. The sequenced sample consisted of blood. This chain connects TRBV11-3 to TRBJ2-2, with a weak D call TRBD1 (5 bases). The CDR3 region is CASSLSTGNTGELFF. The CDR3 DNA is TGTGCCAGCAGCTTAAGTACAGGCAACACCGGGGAGCTGTTTTTT.